This TCR beta chain was recovered during a study of siplizumab effects on memory and regulatory T cells. Using immunoSEQ multiplex PCR, the repertoire was profiled, and TCRdb retains in-frame clones only, with some absent. The table lists approximately 100,000 clones, over 85% of them singletons. Germline V gives CDR1 SNHLY, CDR2 FYNNEI. V was shortened by 6 bases and J by 3 bases, with 18 bases between the two germline ends. CDR3 size: 15 residues. Sequencing input: non-Treg CD4+ T cells sorted from blood. The J gene is TRBJ2-7, the V gene TRBV2, with D unresolved. This receptor was identified in a human donor in good health. The CDR3 region is CASSERHVSIYEQYF. In DNA form, the CDR3 reads TGTGCCAGCAGCGAAAGACATGTCAGCATCTACGAGCAGTACTTC.